This T cell receptor (beta chain) was observed in a study of beta chain features in type 1 diabetes. Overall study: In all, 85 million to 130 million sorted cells from all samples were analyzed.

Reverse transcribing all isolated RNA meant expressed TCRB transcripts were sequenced. Clones were sequenced by immunoSEQ multiplex PCR, and TCRdb holds only the in-frame ones, with some missing. Here the sample spans 150,000 or so clones, approximately 9% being singletons. The specimen was central memory CD4+ T cells from blood. This TCR was recovered from a young woman in good health.

DNA for the CDR3: TGCGCCAGCAGCAAGGACTATACCTCCTACGAGCAGTACTTC. Translating gives CASSKDYTSYEQYF. The chain links TRBV5-1 to TRBJ2-7; perhaps TRBD2 as D (6 bases). The CDR3 has 14 residues. Germline CDR1 and CDR2: SGHRS and YFSETQ. Trimming shortened V by 4 bases and J by 0 bases, and 11 bases separated the two germline ends.